This T cell receptor (beta chain) derives from a study of cytomegalovirus exposure and HLA in healthy donors. Study-level findings and limits: Later work found that TCR association rates differed between HLA loci; DRB1 had the most and HLA-C the fewest. Some V segments, TRBV6-2 and TRBV6-3 among them, were indistinguishable and were therefore excluded. A previous analysis found most TCR beta V segments productive roughly 87% or roughly 30% of the time.

For this clone: The antigen is unknown.

The PCR ran on 60 Vbeta and 13 Jbeta primers. Generated by immunoSEQ multiplex PCR, the TCRdb table keeps only in-frame clones and is missing some. The repertoire holds some 220,000 clones, with roughly 79% as singletons. Trimming took 1 base from V and 8 from J, leaving 11 bases between them. Germline V gene lookup returns CDR1 LGHNA and CDR2 YNFKEQ. This CDR3 comprises 13 residues. J is TRBJ1-2 and V is TRBV4-2; D unclear. Specimen: PBMCs. This TCR was sampled from a woman in her thirties or forties in good health and CMV-seronegative. The CDR3 DNA follows: TGTGCCAGCAGCCAAGTGGGCAATGAGGGCTACACCTTC. Encoded protein: CASSQVGNEGYTF.